Each of the 11 T cell receptor beta chains below was sequenced from the same sample in a study of cytomegalovirus exposure and HLA in healthy donors. Primers: 60 Vbeta forward and 13 Jbeta reverse. Only in-frame clones appear in the TCRdb table, and some are missing; sequencing was by immunoSEQ multiplex PCR. The data contain 150,000 to 250,000 clones, less than 85% of them singletons. Sequenced input: PBMCs. These receptors were obtained from a girl aged 5-17 years in good health and CMV-seropositive.

The chain is built from TRBV18 and TRBJ2-5; D remains unclear. Trimming shortened V by 0 bases and J by 4 bases, and 6 bases separated the two germline ends. Germline lookup yields CDR1 KGHSH and CDR2 LQKENI. CDR3 length equals 13 residues. The CDR3 region has the DNA TGTGCCAGCTCACCACCGGTGAGAGAGACCCAGTACTTC. Protein sequence: CASSPPVRETQYF. Together with reference TRBV18 and TRBJ2-5, the CDR3 gives the full variable domain: NAGVMQNPRHLVRRRGQEARLRCSPMKGHSHVYWYRQLPEEGLKFMVYLQKENIIDESGMPKERFSAEFPKEGPSILRIQQVVRGDSAAYFCASSPPVRETQYFGPGTRLLVL.

The chain employs TRBV7-2 and TRBJ2-6, with 8 positions matching TRBD1. CDR1 and CDR2 (germline): SGHTA, FQGNSA. After removal of 6 bases from V and 2 bases from J, the junction contained 3 bases not matched to a gene. This CDR3 region has 15 residues. The CDR3 reads CASSPGGAGANVLTF. CDR3 DNA sequence: TGTGCCAGCAGTCCAGGGGGCGCTGGGGCCAACGTCCTGACTTTC. Full variable domain (rest looked up from reference TRBV7-2 and TRBJ2-6): GAGVSQSPSNKVTEKGKDVELRCDPISGHTALYWYRQSLGQGLEFLIYFQGNSAPDKSGLPSDRFSAERTGGSVSTLTIQRTQQEDSAVYLCASSPGGAGANVLTFGAGSRLTVL.

The V call is TRBV15, the J call TRBJ1-5; possible D gene TRBD1, 6 bases. CDR3 length: 16 residues. Germline V gene lookup returns CDR1 LNHNV and CDR2 YYDKDF (reference sequence). V was shortened by 2 bases and J by 5 bases, with 16 bases between the two germline ends. The CDR3 reads CATSRSVGARDQPQHF. The CDR3 DNA reads TGTGCCACCAGCAGATCCGTGGGGGCAAGGGATCAGCCCCAGCATTTT.

This clone is a singleton in its sample. In DNA form, the CDR3 reads TGTGCCAGCAGTCCTCGGGGAGGGCCCTACGAGCAGTACTTC. Protein: CASSPRGGPYEQYF. The chain uses TRBV27 and TRBJ2-7; 7 nucleotides match TRBD2. The CDR3 covers 14 residues. Germline V gives CDR1 MNHEY, CDR2 SMNVEV (reference sequence). V lost 5 bases and J lost 2; bases outside the gene matches: 6.

This clone has just one count. J is TRBJ2-1 and V is TRBV7-2; D remains ambiguous. Germline V lookup: CDR1 SGHTA, CDR2 FQGNSA. The length of the CDR3 is 14 residues. Trimming pared 1 base from V and 6 bases from J, leaving 10 bases between. CDR3 coding DNA: TGTGCCAGCAGCTTAGACAGCAACGTCAATGAGCAGTTCTTC. Protein: CASSLDSNVNEQFF. Using reference TRBV7-2 and TRBJ2-1 for the parts outside the CDR3, the full variable domain is GAGVSQSPSNKVTEKGKDVELRCDPISGHTALYWYRQSLGQGLEFLIYFQGNSAPDKSGLPSDRFSAERTGGSVSTLTIQRTQQEDSAVYLCASSLDSNVNEQFFGPGTRLTVL.

In this sample, this clone turned up a few times. V usage is TRBV9 and J usage is TRBJ2-1, with D hard to call. The V gene lost 3 bases and the J gene lost 5 bases, with 6 bases spanning the gap. The CDR3 loop spans 12 amino acids. CDR1 is SGDLS, CDR2 YYNGEE, per germline. The CDR3 loop is CASSARDNEQFF. The DNA of the CDR3 is TGTGCCAGCAGCGCACGGGACAATGAGCAGTTCTTC.

V is TRBV6-5 and J is TRBJ2-5; D possibly corresponds to TRBD2 (6 bases). V lost 2 bases and J 0 bases, leaving 13 bases between the germline ends. This CDR3 is 16 amino acids long. Germline V lookup: CDR1 MNHEY, CDR2 SVGAGI. The CDR3 sequence is CASSYRRGPYQETQYF. CDR3 bases: TGTGCCAGCAGTTACCGGCGGGGTCCTTACCAAGAGACCCAGTACTTC.

The chain uses TRBV10-3 and TRBJ1-2, with 7 bases that match TRBD1. V shed 2 bases, J shed 4 bases, and the junction held 4 bases outside the gene matches. Germline loops: CDR1 ENHRY, CDR2 SYGVKD. The CDR3 sequence is 14 residues long. The chain's CDR3 is CAISETGAGYGYTF. For the CDR3, the DNA is TGTGCCATCAGTGAGACAGGGGCGGGCTATGGCTACACCTTC.

The chain combines TRBV18 with TRBJ2-7; 8 bases match TRBD1. The CDR3 is made up of 17 amino acids. Germline CDR1 and CDR2: KGHSH and LQKENI. The ends lost 4 bases at V and 0 bases at J; junction bases unmatched: 11. The CDR3 DNA reads TGTGCCAGCTCACTCTTCGACAGGGGAAAACCCTCCTACGAGCAGTACTTC. This sequence encodes CASSLFDRGKPSYEQYF.

A word on this clone: Other DNA sequences in this sample translate to the same CDR3. The chain couples TRBV6-1 to TRBJ2-7; weak D call: TRBD2 (5 bases). The germline gives CDR1 MNHNS, CDR2 SASEGT. V gave up 3 bases and J gave up 7 bases, with 16 bases separating them. This CDR3 contains 14 residues. The CDR3 bases are TGTGCCAGCAGTGAGACGGGGAGACCTCTGGAGCAGTACTTC. Its protein is CASSETGRPLEQYF.

The chain recombines TRBV11-2 with TRBJ2-7; perhaps TRBD1 as D (7 bases). The CDR3 loop spans 14 amino acids. Germline V gene lookup returns CDR1 SGHAT and CDR2 FQNNGV. Trimming cost V 4 bases and J 1 base, with 11 bases left between them. The CDR3 DNA reads TGTGCCAGCAGCTCCAGGGGGGTTTCCTACGAGCAGTACTTC. Translated, it gives CASSSRGVSYEQYF.